These 28 T cell receptor beta chains were all obtained from the same sample, sequenced in a study of T cell responses to AZD1222 COVID-19 vaccine. TCRdb's table, derived via immunoSEQ multiplex PCR, lists solely in-frame clones and lacks some. The sample lists 140,000 to 150,000 clones, about 93% occurring once. The sample here was peripheral blood, taken on day 0 of AZD1222 vaccination. The receptors shown here come from an adult in good health.

Concerning this clone itself: The same CDR3 also results from other DNA sequences found in this sample. V is TRBV7-8 and J is TRBJ1-3; D possibly corresponds to TRBD1 (5 bases). Germline CDR1 reads SGHVS; CDR2 reads FQNEAQ. This CDR3 region has 14 residues. V was trimmed by 5 bases and J by 1 base, leaving 9 bases between them. CDR3: CASSRTGSGNTIYF. The DNA of the CDR3 is TGTGCCAGCAGCCGTACAGGTTCTGGAAACACCATATATTTT.

The rearrangement joins TRBV19 to TRBJ1-5; maybe TRBD1 (5 bases). CDR3 length equals 15 residues. Trimming stripped 10 bases from V and 0 bases from J, with 16 bases between. CDR1 LNHDA and CDR2 SQIVND come from the germline V gene (reference sequence). CDR3 residues: CATGDRKDSNQPQHF. CDR3 in DNA: TGTGCCACTGGGGACCGAAAAGATAGCAATCAGCCCCAGCATTTT.

The chain recombines TRBV6-5 with TRBJ2-7; 10 bases line up with TRBD1. V lost 0 bases and J lost 6; bases outside the gene matches: 5. This CDR3 region has 15 residues. CDR1 is MNHEY, CDR2 SVGAGI, per germline. CDR3 sequence reads: CASSYSGTGVSEQYF. The CDR3 DNA sequence: TGTGCCAGCAGTTACTCCGGGACAGGGGTCTCCGAGCAGTACTTC.

The chain recombines TRBV24-1 with TRBJ2-2; the D gene is possibly TRBD1 (6 bases). The V end was cut by 4 bases, the J end by 3 bases, with 11 bases between. The CDR3 consists of 15 residues. Germline V gene data show CDR1 as KGHDR and CDR2 as SFDVKD. CDR3 DNA: TGTGCCACCAGTGACAACAGGGTCCACACCGGGGAGCTGTTTTTT. It is translated as CATSDNRVHTGELFF.

This chain uses TRBV7-2 with TRBJ2-1; D unresolved. The CDR3 sequence is 10 residues long. V was shortened by 8 bases and J by 5 bases, with 4 bases between the two germline ends. The V gene's germline CDR1 is SGHTA and CDR2 FQGNSA. CDR3 DNA: TGTGCCAGCGGTGACAATGAGCAGTTCTTC. Translating gives CASGDNEQFF.

The chain recombines TRBV4-2 with TRBJ2-7; 7 bases line up with TRBD2. The CDR3 loop spans 16 amino acids. V shed 3 bases, J shed 3 bases, and the junction held 11 bases outside the gene matches. Germline V gene lookup returns CDR1 LGHNA and CDR2 YNFKEQ. The CDR3 is CASSHADSGGNYEQYF. CDR3 in DNA: TGTGCCAGCAGCCATGCCGACTCGGGGGGTAACTACGAGCAGTACTTC.

This clone has just one count. The chain carries TRBV18 and TRBJ1-3; D is possibly TRBD1 (6 bases). Germline V lookup: CDR1 KGHSH, CDR2 LQKENI. The CDR3 consists of 15 residues. The V end was cut by 4 bases, the J end by 0 bases, with 10 bases between. CDR3 DNA: TGTGCCAGCTCACAACAGGGAGACTCTGGAAACACCATATATTTT. Translated, it gives CASSQQGDSGNTIYF.

J is TRBJ2-1 and V is TRBV27, with TRBD2 as a possible D gene (6 bases). The CDR3 runs 16 residues. Trimming removed 7 bases from V and 0 bases from J, with 16 bases in between. CDR1 MNHEY and CDR2 SMNVEV come from the germline V gene (reference sequence). Here the CDR3 reads CASKTGTPSSYNEQFF. For the CDR3, the DNA is TGTGCCAGCAAAACCGGGACTCCAAGCTCCTACAATGAGCAGTTCTTC.

Written as DNA, the CDR3 is TGTGCCAGCAGTCCTCTAGGTAACTATGGCTACACCTTC. Protein product: CASSPLGNYGYTF. This chain connects TRBV3-1 (or the pseudogene TRBV3-2) to TRBJ1-2; no definite D call. The CDR3 is made up of 13 amino acids. Germline CDR1 LGHDT, CDR2 YNNKEL (reference sequence). V lost 6 bases and J 1 base, leaving 9 bases between the germline ends.

This chain uses TRBV5-1 with TRBJ2-3, with 13 bases identical to TRBD2. The junction had 13 bases not matched to a gene; V was cut back by 2 bases and J by 7 bases. Germline V CDR1 and CDR2: SGHRS, YFSETQ. The CDR3 covers 18 residues. CDR3 nucleotide sequence: TGCGCCAGCAGCTTTGGCCAAATACGACTAGCGGGAGGCAATACGCAGTATTTT. Translation: CASSFGQIRLAGGNTQYF.

This clone was recorded only once. J is TRBJ1-1 and V is TRBV27, with unresolved D. The germline CDR1 and CDR2 sequences are MNHEY and SMNVEV (reference sequence). The CDR3 length is 16 residues. Trimming took off 6 bases at V and 6 bases at J, with 23 bases between the two ends. CDR3 sequence (DNA): TGTGCCAGCAGGATTAACGCCTATAATATCTATTCTGAAGCTTTCTTT. Its protein is CASRINAYNIYSEAFF.

This rearrangement joins TRBV19 to TRBJ2-3; 9 bases line up with TRBD2. The CDR3 contains 15 residues. Looked up from germline, CDR1 is LNHDA and CDR2 is SQIVND (reference sequence). Unmatched junction bases numbered 8, after V lost 7 bases and J lost 3 bases. The CDR3 region is CASIGAGGRTDTQYF. DNA of the CDR3: TGTGCCAGTATCGGAGCGGGAGGACGGACAGATACGCAGTATTTT.

The rearrangement links TRBV10-1 to TRBJ2-5, with 11 bases identical to TRBD2. V was pared by 0 bases and J by 0 bases, with 0 bases of the junction left unmatched. Germline assignment: CDR1 WNHNN and CDR2 SYGVQD (reference sequence). CDR3 length: 16 residues. CDR3 region: CASSESTSGDQETQYF. The CDR3 coding sequence is TGCGCCAGCAGTGAGTCGACTAGCGGGGACCAAGAGACCCAGTACTTC.

The rearrangement links TRBV28 to TRBJ1-3; tentatively, D is TRBD1 (5 bases). The CDR3 has 16 amino acids. Germline V gene sequence: CDR1 MDHEN, CDR2 SYDVKM. V was shortened by 3 bases and J by 0 bases, with 12 bases between the two germline ends. The CDR3 DNA sequence: TGTGCCAGCAGTTTTCCGGGACTTCACTCTGGAAACACCATATATTTT. Amino acids: CASSFPGLHSGNTIYF.

This clone was observed once. This chain connects TRBV20-1 to TRBJ1-4; the D gene is possibly TRBD1 (5 bases). CDR1 and CDR2 (germline): DFQATT, SNEGSKA (reference sequence). This CDR3 comprises 13 residues. The ends were cut back, 3 bases at V and 6 bases at J, with 11 bases in the middle. CDR3 in amino acids: CSASGGDYEKLFF. CDR3 DNA: TGCAGTGCTAGTGGTGGGGACTATGAAAAACTGTTTTTT.

This chain connects TRBV28 to TRBJ2-7; 8 bases agree with TRBD1. The trim removed 7 bases at V and 2 bases at J, leaving 4 bases unmatched. This CDR3 spans 13 amino acids. Germline CDR1 is MDHEN and CDR2 is SYDVKM. DNA of the CDR3: TGTGCCAGCAAACAGGGGGGTCCCTACGAGCAGTACTTC. It yields the protein CASKQGGPYEQYF. The full variable domain, in which reference TRBV28 and TRBJ2-7 provide the parts outside the CDR3, is DVKVTQSSRYLVKRTGEKVFLECVQDMDHENMFWYRQDPGLGLRLIYFSYDVKMKEKGDIPEGYSVSREKKERFSLILESASTNQTSMYLCASKQGGPYEQYFGPGTRLTVT.

The V call is TRBV6-5, the J call TRBJ1-4; 7 bases match TRBD1. Losses at the gene ends were 4 bases for V and 4 bases for J; bases not matched to a gene: 6. Germline V lookup: CDR1 MNHEY, CDR2 SVGAGI. CDR3 length: 15 amino acids. The CDR3 sequence: CASSSLGQDNEKLFF. The CDR3 coding sequence is TGTGCCAGCAGTTCCCTCGGACAGGATAATGAAAAACTGTTTTTT.

The sample holds one count of this clone. J is TRBJ1-1 and V is TRBV19; D gene ambiguous. There are 13 residues in the CDR3. V lost 9 bases, J lost 0 bases, and 11 bases lay in between. Germline values: CDR1 LNHDA, CDR2 SQIVND (reference sequence). DNA for the CDR3: TGTGCCAGCCGACACGATATGAACACTGAAGCTTTCTTT. It encodes CASRHDMNTEAFF.

This clone was seen only once. The CDR3 nucleotides read TGTGCCAGCAGCGACAGGGTGGACACTGAAGCTTTCTTT. Translation gives CASSDRVDTEAFF. The J gene is TRBJ1-1, the V gene TRBV11-2, with 7 bases matching TRBD1. J lost 3 bases, V lost 5 bases, and 3 bases had no gene match. Germline V gives CDR1 SGHAT, CDR2 FQNNGV. The CDR3 is 13 residues long.

The chain carries TRBV9 and TRBJ2-3, with D possibly matching TRBD2 (5 bases). CDR3 length equals 14 residues. Trimming shortened V by 0 bases and J by 4 bases, and 9 bases separated the two germline ends. Germline assignment: CDR1 SGDLS and CDR2 YYNGEE. DNA for the CDR3: TGTGCCAGCAGCGTAGAACCTAGCTCAGATACGCAGTATTTT. Its translation is CASSVEPSSDTQYF.

The J gene is TRBJ2-3, the V gene TRBV9, with 10 nucleotides matching TRBD2. The CDR3 length is 12 residues. Germline CDR1 reads SGDLS; CDR2 reads YYNGEE. The CDR3 spells CGLAGAADTQYF. The CDR3 DNA reads as TGTGGGCTAGCGGGAGCTGCAGATACGCAGTATTTT.

The chain uses TRBV5-6 and TRBJ1-5; perhaps TRBD1 as D (6 bases). This CDR3 comprises 17 residues. Germline CDR1 SGHDT, CDR2 YYEEEE. The V end was cut by 4 bases, the J end by 0 bases, with 17 bases between. The chain's CDR3 is CASSAQGSKNSNQPQHF. The CDR3 region has the DNA TGTGCCAGCAGCGCACAGGGTTCGAAGAATAGCAATCAGCCCCAGCATTTT.

J is TRBJ2-4 and V is TRBV19, with TRBD1 as a possible D gene (6 bases). V dropped 5 bases and J dropped 0 bases, with 14 bases sitting between them. Germline-derived CDR1 and CDR2 are LNHDA and SQIVND (reference sequence). The CDR3 runs 16 residues. The CDR3 region is CASSVHRDLAKNIQYF. The CDR3 DNA follows: TGTGCCAGTAGTGTCCACAGGGACCTAGCCAAAAACATTCAGTACTTC.

This sequence joins TRBV19 and TRBJ2-3; 16 positions agree with TRBD2. J was trimmed by 4 bases and V by 6 bases; bases with no gene match: 7. The V gene's germline CDR1 is LNHDA and CDR2 SQIVND (reference sequence). The CDR3 is made up of 17 amino acids. The CDR3 protein is CASSDPGLAGGADTQYF. The CDR3, as DNA: TGTGCCAGTAGCGACCCGGGACTAGCGGGAGGGGCAGATACGCAGTATTTT.

The chain has TRBV10-1 and TRBJ2-1, with 7 bases fitting TRBD1. CDR1 and CDR2 from the germline V gene are WNHNN and SYGVQD (reference sequence). V shed 3 bases, J shed 8 bases, and the junction held 4 bases outside the gene matches. The CDR3 extends over 13 amino acids. DNA for the CDR3: TGCGCCAGCAGTGATCCACAGGGGTATGAGCAGTTCTTC. Residues: CASSDPQGYEQFF.

The chain joins TRBV18 to TRBJ1-6; D is ambiguous. The CDR3 contains 13 residues. Looked up from germline, CDR1 is KGHSH and CDR2 is LQKENI. V was shortened by 2 bases and J by 3 bases, with 2 bases between the two germline ends. DNA of the CDR3: TGTGCCAGCTCACCAAACTATAATTCACCCCTCCACTTT. This encodes CASSPNYNSPLHF.

V and J are TRBV5-4 and TRBJ2-7, with unresolved D. This CDR3 has 13 amino acids. V was cut by 0 bases and J by 0 bases, with 4 bases left in between. The germline CDR1 and CDR2 sequences are SGHNT and YYREEE (reference sequence). This CDR3 reads CASSLVNSYEQYF. CDR3 nucleotide sequence: TGTGCCAGCAGCTTGGTGAACTCCTACGAGCAGTACTTC.

For the CDR3, the DNA is TGTGCCATCAGTGGTTGGACAGGGGTCACAGATACGCAGTATTTT. Its protein is CAISGWTGVTDTQYF. V and J are TRBV10-3 and TRBJ2-3, with 9 bases that match TRBD1. Germline V gene lookup returns CDR1 ENHRY and CDR2 SYGVKD. CDR3 length: 15 amino acids. V gave up 4 bases and J gave up 2 bases; unmatched junction bases: 4.